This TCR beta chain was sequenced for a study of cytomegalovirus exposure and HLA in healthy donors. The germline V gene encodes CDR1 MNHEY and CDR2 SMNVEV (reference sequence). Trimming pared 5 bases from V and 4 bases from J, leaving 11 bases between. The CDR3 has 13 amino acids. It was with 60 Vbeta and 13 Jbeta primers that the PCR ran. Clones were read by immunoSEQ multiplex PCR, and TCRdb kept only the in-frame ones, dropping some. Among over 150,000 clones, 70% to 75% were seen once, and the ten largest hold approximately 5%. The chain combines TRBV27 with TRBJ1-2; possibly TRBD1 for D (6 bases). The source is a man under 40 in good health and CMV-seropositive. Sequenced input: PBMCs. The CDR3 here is CASSQTGAYGYTF. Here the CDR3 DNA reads TGTGCCAGCAGTCAGACAGGTGCCTATGGCTACACCTTC.